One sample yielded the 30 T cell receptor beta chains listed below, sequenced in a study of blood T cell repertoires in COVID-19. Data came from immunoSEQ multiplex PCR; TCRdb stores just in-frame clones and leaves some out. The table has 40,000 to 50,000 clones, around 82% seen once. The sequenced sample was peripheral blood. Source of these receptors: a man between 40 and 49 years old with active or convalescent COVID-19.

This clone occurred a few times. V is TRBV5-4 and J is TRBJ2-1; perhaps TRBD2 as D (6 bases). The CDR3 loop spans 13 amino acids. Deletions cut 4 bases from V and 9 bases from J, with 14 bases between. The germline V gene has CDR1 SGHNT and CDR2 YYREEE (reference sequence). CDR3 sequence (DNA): TGTGCCAGCAGCGTCCGGGAGAAAGGTGAGCAGTTCTTC. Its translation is CASSVREKGEQFF.

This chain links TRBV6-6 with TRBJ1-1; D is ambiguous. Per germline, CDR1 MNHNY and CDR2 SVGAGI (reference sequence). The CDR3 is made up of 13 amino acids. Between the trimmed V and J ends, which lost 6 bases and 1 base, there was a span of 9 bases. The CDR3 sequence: CASSLAGNTEAFF. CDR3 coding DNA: TGTGCCAGCAGCTTAGCGGGGAACACTGAAGCTTTCTTT.

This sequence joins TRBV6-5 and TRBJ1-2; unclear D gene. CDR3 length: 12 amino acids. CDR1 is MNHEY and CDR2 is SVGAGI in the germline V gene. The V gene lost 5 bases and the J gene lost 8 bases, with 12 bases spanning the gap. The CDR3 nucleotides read TGTGCCAGCAGTCCCGGAGAGGGCGGCTACACCTTC. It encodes CASSPGEGGYTF.

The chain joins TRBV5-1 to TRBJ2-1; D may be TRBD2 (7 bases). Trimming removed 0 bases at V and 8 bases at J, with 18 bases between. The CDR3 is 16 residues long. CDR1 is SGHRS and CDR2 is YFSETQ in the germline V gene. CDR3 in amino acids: CASSLAGGGSRYEQFF. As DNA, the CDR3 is TGCGCCAGCAGCTTGGCCGGGGGCGGGAGTAGATATGAGCAGTTCTTC.

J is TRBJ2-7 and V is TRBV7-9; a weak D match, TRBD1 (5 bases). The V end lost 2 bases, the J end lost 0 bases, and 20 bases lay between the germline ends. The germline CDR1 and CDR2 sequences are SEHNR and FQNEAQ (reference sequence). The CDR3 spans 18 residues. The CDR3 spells CASSLPKIGHRSSYEQYF. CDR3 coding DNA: TGTGCCAGCAGCTTACCTAAAATCGGACACAGAAGCTCCTACGAGCAGTACTTC.

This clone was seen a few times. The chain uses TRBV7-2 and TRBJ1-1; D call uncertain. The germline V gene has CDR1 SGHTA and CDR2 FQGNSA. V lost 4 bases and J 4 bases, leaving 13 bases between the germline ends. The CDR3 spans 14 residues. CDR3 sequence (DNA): TGTGCCAGCAGCTCTCAGGCTATTCTCACTGAAGCTTTCTTT. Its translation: CASSSQAILTEAFF.

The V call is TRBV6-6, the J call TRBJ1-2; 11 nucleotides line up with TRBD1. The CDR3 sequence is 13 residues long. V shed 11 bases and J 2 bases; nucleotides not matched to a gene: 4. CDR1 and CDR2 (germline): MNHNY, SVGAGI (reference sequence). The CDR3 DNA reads TGTGCCGGAAGGGACAGGGGGAACTATGGCTACACCTTC. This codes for CAGRDRGNYGYTF.

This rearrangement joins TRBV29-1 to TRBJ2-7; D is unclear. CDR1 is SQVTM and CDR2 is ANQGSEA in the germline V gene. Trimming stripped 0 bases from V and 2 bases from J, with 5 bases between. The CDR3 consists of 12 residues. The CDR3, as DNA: TGCAGCGTTGAAGATGGCCCCTACGAGCAGTACTTC. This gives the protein CSVEDGPYEQYF.

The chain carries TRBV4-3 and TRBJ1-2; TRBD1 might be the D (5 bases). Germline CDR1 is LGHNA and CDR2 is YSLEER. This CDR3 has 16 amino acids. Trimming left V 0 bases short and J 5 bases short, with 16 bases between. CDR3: CASSQEGGTGIYGYTF. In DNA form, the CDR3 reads TGCGCCAGCAGCCAAGAGGGGGGAACAGGAATTTATGGCTACACCTTC.

The CDR3 reads CASSETGTGTTDTQYF. In DNA, the CDR3 is TGCGCCAGCAGTGAGACCGGGACAGGTACCACAGATACGCAGTATTTT. The chain joins TRBV10-1 to TRBJ2-3, with TRBD1 matching 8 bases. The CDR3 loop spans 16 amino acids. Trimming took 2 bases from V and 2 from J; bases not matched to a gene: 6. Germline loops: CDR1 WNHNN, CDR2 SYGVQD (reference sequence).

CDR3 amino acids: CATSDQGGKLFF. CDR3 DNA: TGTGCCACCAGTGACCAAGGAGGAAAACTGTTTTTT. This chain connects TRBV24-1 to TRBJ1-4, with no clear D. The germline V and J ends were trimmed by 4 bases and 10 bases, with 9 bases remaining between them. The CDR3 spans 12 residues. CDR1 is KGHDR, CDR2 SFDVKD, per germline.

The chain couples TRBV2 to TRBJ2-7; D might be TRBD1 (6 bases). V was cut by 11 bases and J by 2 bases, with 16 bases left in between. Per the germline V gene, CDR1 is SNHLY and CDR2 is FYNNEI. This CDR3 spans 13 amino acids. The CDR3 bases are TGTGCCGGACAATGGACAGATGCCTACGAGCAGTACTTC. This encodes CAGQWTDAYEQYF.

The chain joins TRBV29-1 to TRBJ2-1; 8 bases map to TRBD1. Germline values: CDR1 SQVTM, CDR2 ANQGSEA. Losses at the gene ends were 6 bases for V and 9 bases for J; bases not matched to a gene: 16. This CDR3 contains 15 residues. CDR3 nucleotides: TGCAGCGTCCAGGGGGCGCAACAATTAGTGGGTGAGCAGTTCTTC. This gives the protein CSVQGAQQLVGEQFF.

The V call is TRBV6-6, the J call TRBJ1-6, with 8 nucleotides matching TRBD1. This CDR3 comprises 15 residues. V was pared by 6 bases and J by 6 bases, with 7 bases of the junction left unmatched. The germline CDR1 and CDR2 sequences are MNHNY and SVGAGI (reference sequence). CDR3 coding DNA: TGTGCCAGCAGCCGAGGGACAGGCTTTAATTCACCCCTCCACTTT. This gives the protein CASSRGTGFNSPLHF.

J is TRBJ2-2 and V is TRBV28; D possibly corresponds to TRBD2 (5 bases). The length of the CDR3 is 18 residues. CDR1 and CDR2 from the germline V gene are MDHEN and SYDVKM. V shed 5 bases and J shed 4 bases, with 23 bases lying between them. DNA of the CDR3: TGTGCCAGCAGTCCTGCTATCCCCACCGGGGAATTCACCGGGGAGCTGTTTTTT. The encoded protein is CASSPAIPTGEFTGELFF.

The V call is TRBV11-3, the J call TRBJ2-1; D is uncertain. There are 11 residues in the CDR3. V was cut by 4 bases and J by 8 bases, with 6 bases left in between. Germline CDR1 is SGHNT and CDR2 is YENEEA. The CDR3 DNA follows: TGTGCCAGCAGCTCCCTCGATGAGCAGTTCTTC. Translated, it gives CASSSLDEQFF.

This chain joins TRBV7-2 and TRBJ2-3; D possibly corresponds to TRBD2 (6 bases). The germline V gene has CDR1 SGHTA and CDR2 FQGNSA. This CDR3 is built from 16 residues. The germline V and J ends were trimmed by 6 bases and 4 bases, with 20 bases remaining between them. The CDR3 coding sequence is TGTGCCAGCAGTATTACGGAGGCGGGGTCCCCAGATACGCAGTATTTT. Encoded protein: CASSITEAGSPDTQYF.

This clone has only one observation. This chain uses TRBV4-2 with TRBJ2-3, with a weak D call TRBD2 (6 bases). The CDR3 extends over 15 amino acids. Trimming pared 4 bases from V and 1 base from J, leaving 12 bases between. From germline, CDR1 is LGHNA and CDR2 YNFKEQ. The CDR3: CASSPSGLGTDTQYF. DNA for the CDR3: TGTGCCAGCAGCCCCAGCGGGTTGGGCACAGATACGCAGTATTTT.

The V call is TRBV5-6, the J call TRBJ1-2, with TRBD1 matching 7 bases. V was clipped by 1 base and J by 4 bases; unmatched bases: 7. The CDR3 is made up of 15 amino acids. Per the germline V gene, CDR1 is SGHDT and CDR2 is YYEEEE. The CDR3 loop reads CASSLLTGTSYGYTF. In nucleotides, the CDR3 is TGTGCCAGCAGCTTGTTGACAGGGACATCCTATGGCTACACCTTC.

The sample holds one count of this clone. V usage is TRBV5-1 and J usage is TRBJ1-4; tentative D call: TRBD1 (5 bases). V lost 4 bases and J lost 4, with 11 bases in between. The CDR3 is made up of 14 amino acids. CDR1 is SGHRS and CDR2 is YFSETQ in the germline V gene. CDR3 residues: CASSQGVINEKLFF. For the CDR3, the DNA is TGCGCCAGCAGCCAAGGGGTTATTAATGAAAAACTGTTTTTT.

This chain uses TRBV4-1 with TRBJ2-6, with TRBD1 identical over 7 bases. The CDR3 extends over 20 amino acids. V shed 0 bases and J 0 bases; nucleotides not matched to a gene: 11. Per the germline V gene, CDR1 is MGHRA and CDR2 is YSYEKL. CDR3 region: CASSQDGWGQFLSGANVLTF. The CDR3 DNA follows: TGCGCCAGCAGCCAAGATGGATGGGGACAGTTTCTCTCTGGGGCCAACGTCCTGACTTTC.

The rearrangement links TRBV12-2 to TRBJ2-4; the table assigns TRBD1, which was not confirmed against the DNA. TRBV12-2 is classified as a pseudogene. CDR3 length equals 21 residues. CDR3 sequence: CASRLVRDRGLTTSRKNIQYF. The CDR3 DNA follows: TGTGCAAGTCGCTTAGTCCGGGACAGGGGGCTAACAACTAGCCGTAAAAACATTCAGTACTTC.

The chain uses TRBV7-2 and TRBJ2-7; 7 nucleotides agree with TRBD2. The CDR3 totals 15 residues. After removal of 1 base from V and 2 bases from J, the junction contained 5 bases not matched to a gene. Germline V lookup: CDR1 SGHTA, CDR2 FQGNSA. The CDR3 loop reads CASSLELAGPYEQYF. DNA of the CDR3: TGTGCCAGCAGCTTAGAATTAGCGGGTCCCTACGAGCAGTACTTC.

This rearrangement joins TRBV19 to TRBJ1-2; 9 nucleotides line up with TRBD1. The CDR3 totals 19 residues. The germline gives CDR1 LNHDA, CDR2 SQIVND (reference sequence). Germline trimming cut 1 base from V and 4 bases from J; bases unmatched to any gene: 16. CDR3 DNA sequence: TGTGCCAGTAGTATAGCCTCGACAGGGGGACTCAGGCTTATCTATGGCTACACCTTC. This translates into CASSIASTGGLRLIYGYTF.

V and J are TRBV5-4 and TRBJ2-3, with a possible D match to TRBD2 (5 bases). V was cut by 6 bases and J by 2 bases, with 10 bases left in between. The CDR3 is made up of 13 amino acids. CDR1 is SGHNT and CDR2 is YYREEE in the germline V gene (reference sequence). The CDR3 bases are TGTGCCAGCAAGGAGGCCCACACAGATACGCAGTATTTT. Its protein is CASKEAHTDTQYF. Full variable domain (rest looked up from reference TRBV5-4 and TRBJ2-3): ETGVTQSPTHLIKTRGQQVTLRCSSQSGHNTVSWYQQALGQGPQFIFQYYREEENGRGNFPPRFSGLQFPNYSSELNVNALELDDSALYLCASKEAHTDTQYFGPGTRLTVL.

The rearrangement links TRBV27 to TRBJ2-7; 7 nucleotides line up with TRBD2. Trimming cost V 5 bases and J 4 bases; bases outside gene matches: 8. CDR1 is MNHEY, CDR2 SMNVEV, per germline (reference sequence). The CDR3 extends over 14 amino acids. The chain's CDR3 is CASSPTPGLYEQYF. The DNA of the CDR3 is TGTGCCAGCAGTCCCACCCCGGGACTATACGAGCAGTACTTC.

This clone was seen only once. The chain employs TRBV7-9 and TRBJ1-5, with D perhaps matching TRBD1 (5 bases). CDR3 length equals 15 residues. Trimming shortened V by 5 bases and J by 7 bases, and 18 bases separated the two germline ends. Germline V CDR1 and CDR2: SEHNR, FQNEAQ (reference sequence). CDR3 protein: CASSPQGQGGQPQHF. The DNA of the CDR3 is TGTGCCAGCAGCCCCCAGGGCCAGGGAGGACAGCCCCAGCATTTT.

CDR3 amino acids: CSVVPGQGSYEQYF. In DNA, the CDR3 is TGCAGCGTTGTACCGGGACAGGGGTCCTACGAGCAGTACTTC. J is TRBJ2-7 and V is TRBV29-1; 10 bases map to TRBD1. Germline V gene sequence: CDR1 SQVTM, CDR2 ANQGSEA. V lost 4 bases, J lost 1 base, and 4 bases stayed unmatched. The CDR3 is made up of 14 amino acids.

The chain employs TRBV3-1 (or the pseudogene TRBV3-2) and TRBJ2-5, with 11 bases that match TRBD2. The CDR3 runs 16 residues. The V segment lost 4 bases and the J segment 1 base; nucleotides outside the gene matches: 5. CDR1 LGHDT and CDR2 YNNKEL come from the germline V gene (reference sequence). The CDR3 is CASSLRGLAAQETQYF. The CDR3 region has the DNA TGTGCCAGCAGCCTGAGGGGACTAGCGGCCCAAGAGACCCAGTACTTC.

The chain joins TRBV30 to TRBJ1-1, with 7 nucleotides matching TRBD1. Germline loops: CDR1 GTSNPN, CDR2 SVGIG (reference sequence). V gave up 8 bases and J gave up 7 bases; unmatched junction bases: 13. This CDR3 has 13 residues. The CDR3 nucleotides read TGTGCCGCACGACTCAGGGGGTCGGATGAAGCTTTCTTT. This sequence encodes CAARLRGSDEAFF.